Each of the 21 T cell receptor beta chains below was sequenced from the same sample in a study of T-cell reconstitution after alpha-beta-depleted transplantation in children. Preparation of the TCRbeta library was carried out with unique molecular identifiers. MiXCR was run by TCRdb on the PCR reads, yielding one entry per CDR3 protein. Among some 440,000 distinct CDR3 sequences listed, roughly 17% were seen once. The sample consisted of PBMCs, mostly from graft donor cells, taken 360 days after TCRalphabeta/CD19-depleted stem cell transplant. The receptors stem from a boy younger than two who had a stem cell transplant for Wiskott-Aldrich syndrome, so the T cells may come from the graft donor.

This clonotype was found a few times. This rearrangement joins TRBV12-3 or TRBV12-4 to TRBJ2-3, with no clear D. CDR3 length equals 16 residues. V lost 3 bases to trimming and J lost 4 bases, with 17 bases between them. CDR3 sequence reads: CASSFPLSPVSDTQYF. In nucleotides, the CDR3 is TGTGCCAGCAGTTTTCCCCTATCTCCTGTGTCAGATACGCAGTATTTT.

The chain couples TRBV10-3 to TRBJ2-1, with 9 positions matching TRBD1. Germline values: CDR1 ENHRY, CDR2 SYGVKD. CDR3 length: 15 residues. Trimming took 9 bases from V and 0 from J; bases not matched to a gene: 6. This CDR3 reads CAIGTGRGSYNEQFF. The DNA of the CDR3 is TGTGCCATAGGGACAGGGAGAGGCTCCTACAATGAGCAGTTCTTC.

This chain's CDR3 is CASSLETSVWQETQYF. The CDR3, as DNA: TGCGCCAGCAGCTTGGAGACTAGCGTTTGGCAAGAGACCCAGTACTTC. The rearrangement links TRBV5-1 to TRBJ2-5; 8 bases are shared with TRBD2. Germline V gene sequence: CDR1 SGHRS, CDR2 YFSETQ. This CDR3 spans 16 amino acids. Trimming cost V 0 bases and J 2 bases; bases outside gene matches: 6.

This sequence joins TRBV7-8 and TRBJ2-2; tentative D call: TRBD1 (7 bases). CDR1 and CDR2 (germline): SGHVS, FQNEAQ. Trimming left V 5 bases short and J 6 bases short, with 13 bases between. The CDR3 consists of 14 residues. DNA of the CDR3: TGTGCCAGCAGCCCCCCCAGGGGGGCCGGGGAGCTGTTTTTT. This encodes CASSPPRGAGELFF.

This rearrangement joins TRBV12-3 or TRBV12-4 to TRBJ2-5; 8 bases align to TRBD1. J was trimmed by 4 bases and V by 0 bases; bases with no gene match: 10. This CDR3 has 17 amino acids. CDR3: CASSLALTGALRETQYF. The CDR3 nucleotides are TGTGCCAGCAGTTTAGCTCTGACAGGGGCCCTTAGAGAGACCCAGTACTTC.

The chain uses TRBV12-3 or TRBV12-4 and TRBJ2-7; no firm D call. The germline V and J ends were trimmed by 0 bases and 3 bases, with 9 bases remaining between them. The CDR3 extends over 14 amino acids. The chain's CDR3 is CASSLADNYYEQYF. DNA for the CDR3: TGTGCCAGCAGTTTAGCAGACAATTACTACGAGCAGTACTTC.

The V gene is TRBV5-1, the J gene TRBJ2-1; 8 nucleotides agree with TRBD2. With 0 bases clipped from V and 7 bases from J, the junction kept 6 bases outside the gene matches. Germline V gives CDR1 SGHRS, CDR2 YFSETQ. This CDR3 has 15 residues. The CDR3: CASSLDAGGQNEQFF. CDR3 DNA sequence: TGCGCCAGCAGCTTGGATGCGGGAGGTCAGAATGAGCAGTTCTTC.

This chain uses TRBV3-1 with TRBJ1-1; D is possibly TRBD1 (6 bases). Germline lookup yields CDR1 LGHDT and CDR2 YNNKEL (reference sequence). V was trimmed by 2 bases and J by 1 base, leaving 8 bases between them. This CDR3 has 14 amino acids. CDR3 bases: TGTGCCAGCAGCCAACTCAGGGGGAACACTGAAGCTTTCTTT. Protein sequence: CASSQLRGNTEAFF.

This sequence joins TRBV7-7 and TRBJ2-1; D not resolved. V lost 0 bases and J lost 8, with 14 bases in between. In germline, CDR1 is SSHAT, CDR2 FNYEAQ (reference sequence). The CDR3 has 15 residues. DNA of the CDR3: TGTGCCAGCAGCTTAGCGCCTCGGCCCTGGGATGAGCAGTTCTTC. The encoded protein is CASSLAPRPWDEQFF.

This clonotype came up a few times. The chain employs TRBV7-8 and TRBJ2-3; 13 positions agree with TRBD2. CDR3 length: 15 amino acids. The germline V gene encodes CDR1 SGHVS and CDR2 FQNEAQ. J was trimmed by 10 bases and V by 5 bases; bases with no gene match: 9. In nucleotides, the CDR3 is TGTGCCAGCAGCCGAAGGACTAGCGGGAGAGTACCGCAGTATTTT. It specifies CASSRRTSGRVPQYF.

The CDR3 loop reads CASSQMARETQYF. DNA for the CDR3: TGTGCCAGCAGCCAAATGGCTCGAGAGACCCAGTACTTC. V is TRBV3-1 and J is TRBJ2-5; no clear D. The V end was cut by 2 bases, the J end by 4 bases, with 8 bases between. Germline-derived CDR1 and CDR2 are LGHDT and YNNKEL (reference sequence). This CDR3 region has 13 residues.

This chain uses TRBV29-1 with TRBJ2-5; 9 nucleotides align to TRBD1. V was pared by 5 bases and J by 4 bases, with 2 bases of the junction left unmatched. The CDR3 runs 12 residues. Looked up from germline, CDR1 is SQVTM and CDR2 is ANQGSEA. CDR3 DNA sequence: TGCAGCGTTCGGACAGGGGTAGAGACCCAGTACTTC. This translates into CSVRTGVETQYF.

This clonotype was seen more than once but under ten times. The gene calls are TRBV12-3 or TRBV12-4 and TRBJ1-3; no reliable D call. V was shortened by 0 bases and J by 0 bases, with 3 bases between the two germline ends. The length of the CDR3 is 14 residues. The CDR3 nucleotides read TGTGCCAGCAGTTTAGCGAACTCTGGAAACACCATATATTTT. Its protein product is CASSLANSGNTIYF.

The chain links TRBV6-2 or TRBV6-3 to TRBJ2-4, with TRBD2 as a possible D gene (5 bases). CDR1 MNHEY and CDR2 SVGEGT come from the germline V gene. The V end was cut by 10 bases, the J end by 0 bases, with 16 bases between. The CDR3 has 15 amino acids. CDR3 DNA: TGTGCCACCCTTCCGGGGAGACTAGCCAAAAACATTCAGTACTTC. Translated: CATLPGRLAKNIQYF.

V gene TRBV4-3 combines with J gene TRBJ2-1; no definite D call. The CDR3 sequence is 17 residues long. The germline CDR1 and CDR2 sequences are LGHNA and YSLEER. V dropped 1 base and J dropped 7 bases, with 20 bases sitting between them. The CDR3 sequence: CASSQGTLALYLNEQFF. The CDR3 region has the DNA TGCGCCAGCAGCCAAGGAACTCTGGCCCTATACCTTAATGAGCAGTTCTTC.

This clonotype was counted only a few times. The CDR3 DNA follows: TGTGCCAGCAGCGCCCGGGCGACAGGGCGGTGGTCACCCCTCCACTTT. Its protein is CASSARATGRWSPLHF. The rearrangement uses TRBV6-1 and TRBJ1-6, with 7 positions matching TRBD1. Trimming took 6 bases from V and 10 from J; bases not matched to a gene: 15. The germline CDR1 and CDR2 sequences are MNHNS and SASEGT. The CDR3 covers 16 residues.

This clonotype came up a few times. The chain combines TRBV11-2 with TRBJ2-2; D unresolved. This CDR3 has 15 amino acids. The V and J ends lost 3 bases and 2 bases respectively, with 10 bases between them. Germline lookup yields CDR1 SGHAT and CDR2 FQNNGV. CDR3 amino acids: CASSFSRLNTGELFF. In DNA form, the CDR3 reads TGTGCCAGCAGCTTCTCGCGGCTAAACACCGGGGAGCTGTTTTTT.

This chain connects TRBV3-1 to TRBJ2-1; weak D call: TRBD2 (6 bases). CDR1 is LGHDT, CDR2 YNNKEL, per germline (reference sequence). V was trimmed by 0 bases and J by 4 bases, leaving 10 bases between them. The CDR3 runs to 15 residues. This CDR3 is CASSQEGTAYNEQFF. CDR3 sequence (DNA): TGTGCCAGCAGCCAAGAAGGGACTGCATACAATGAGCAGTTCTTC.

The V gene is TRBV5-5, the J gene TRBJ2-1; no firm D call. V was trimmed by 1 base and J by 0 bases, leaving 14 bases between them. The germline CDR1 and CDR2 sequences are SGHKS and YYEKEE (reference sequence). The CDR3 has 17 residues. The CDR3 DNA is TGTGCCAGCAGCTTGACCTCAGGTCCGATCTCCTACAATGAGCAGTTCTTC. Translation: CASSLTSGPISYNEQFF.

Only a few counts were recorded for this clonotype. The chain employs TRBV12-3 or TRBV12-4 and TRBJ2-3, with 7 bases fitting TRBD1. Germline trimming cut 7 bases from V and 6 bases from J; bases unmatched to any gene: 7. This CDR3 is built from 13 residues. CDR3 nucleotide sequence: TGTGCCAGCACCATGACAGGGAGTGATACGCAGTATTTT. Amino acids: CASTMTGSDTQYF.

The chain links TRBV3-1 to TRBJ2-2, with D perhaps TRBD1 or TRBD2 (5 bases each). The CDR3 loop spans 15 amino acids. Germline assignment: CDR1 LGHDT and CDR2 YNNKEL (reference sequence). Between the trimmed V and J ends, which lost 1 base and 5 bases, there was a span of 11 bases. CDR3 amino acids: CASSQGTAGTGELFF. CDR3 coding DNA: TGTGCCAGCAGCCAAGGGACTGCAGGGACCGGGGAGCTGTTTTTT.